This T cell receptor beta chain was captured by sequencing in a study of CD8 T cells in Susac syndrome (dated by TCRdb to the late 2010s). About the study as a whole: Repertoire sequencing was used to test whether CD8+ T cell activation and differentiation in Susac syndrome was antigen driven.

CDR1 SNHLY and CDR2 FYNNEI are derived from the germline V gene. V is shortened by 2 bases, J by 4 bases, and the region joining them spans 9 bases. The CDR3 runs 13 residues from the cysteine to the phenylalanine. CDR3 DNA is the only sequence kept; it has 39 bases, read in frame from the first base. RNA was extracted using the RNeasy kit, and roughly 0.5 to 1 microgram was reverse transcribed with random hexamers. TCR beta CDR3 regions were amplified with the immunoSEQ multiplex PCR assay covering 54 Vbeta and 13 Jbeta segments. Bias from PCR amplification was corrected by using a synthetic template baseline for primer optimization and for computational correction. In the original analysis: Reads were annotated to V, D and J genes according to IMGT and were analyzed with immunoSEQ Analyzer, with only productive sequences retained. To calculate clonality, Shannon entropy was normalized by log2 of the number of productive unique sequences and then subtracted from one. Public and private clones were assessed among the 100 most prevalent clones of each patient and control. Clones were defined as Susac-specific when absent from the healthy and MS cohorts, from fewer than 1,200 published viral clones and from other ImmuneACCESS disease sequences. TCRdb reprocessed the public reads (quality trimming at Q25 with fastp, clone calling with MiXCR) and kept in-frame beta chains. Rows are combined by CDR3 protein, so each entry shows the most common genes and DNA. For this entry, the V and J calls and clone size follow TCRdb and not the study's own pipeline. Recorded for this sample are about 210,000 distinct CDR3 sequences; about 93% of them occurred a single time. The ten largest account for about 0.1% of the sample.

Regarding this clonotype: This receptor's antigen is unknown. No per-base quality is available; no much larger clone lies one base away.

High-throughput TCR beta sequencing profiled peripheral blood CD8+ and CD4+ T cells from healthy donors, Susac syndrome patients and multiple sclerosis patients. Healthy donors were included as age- and sex-matched controls. Bulk CD8+ and CD4+ T cells were purified by magnetic negative isolation, while CD8+ TEMRA cells were enriched using FACS. Blood was collected in EDTA tubes and processed within 24 hours, with PBMCs isolated through density gradient centrifugation. PBMCs destined for TCR sequencing were cryopreserved in liquid nitrogen and later thawed in a 37 °C water bath. Purity of sorted or isolated CD4+, CD8+ and CD8+ TEMRA cells was at least 90%. Results the study describes overall, beyond this receptor: The number of individuals in the TCR sequencing and HLA analysis was recognized as being relatively small.

The sequencing sample was made of CD4+ T cells from PBMCs. The origin of this receptor is a human donor in good health. The V and J genes are TRBV2 and TRBJ2-7, with the D gene not confidently named. The DNA is TGTGCCAGCAGTGAACCCGGCCCATACGAGCAGTACTTC. Translated, it reads CASSEPGPYEQYF.